A single sample gave rise to the 18 T cell receptor beta chains below, sequenced in a study of CD8+ T cells in alopecia areata. Specified treatment: oral pan-JAK inhibitor, 5-10 mg twice daily. Extraction of RNA preceded its reverse transcription into cDNA, which served as the sequencing template. Assay: immunoSEQ multiplex PCR; the TCRdb copy retains only in-frame clones and omits some. This repertoire shows more than 200,000 clones, less than 45% found once; its top ten account for around 2.5%. The specimen was CD4+ T cells sorted from blood, collected at approximately week 36, from a patient treated with tofacitinib. Every receptor here comes from a human donor with alopecia areata.

The chain uses TRBV30 and TRBJ2-7, with 10 bases matching TRBD1. CDR1 GTSNPN and CDR2 SVGIG come from the germline V gene (reference sequence). J was trimmed by 7 bases and V by 1 base; bases with no gene match: 13. This CDR3 region has 16 residues. In nucleotides, the CDR3 is TGTGCCTGGAGTGCAGGCTCCTCCGGGACAGGGGTTGAGCAGTACTTC. This sequence encodes CAWSAGSSGTGVEQYF.

The chain couples TRBV5-1 to TRBJ2-7; possibly TRBD1 for D (6 bases). Germline V lookup: CDR1 SGHRS, CDR2 YFSETQ. Trimming took off 4 bases at V and 7 bases at J, with 18 bases between the two ends. CDR3 length: 14 amino acids. The CDR3 is CASSQLQGALEQYF. Written as DNA, the CDR3 is TGCGCCAGCAGCCAATTACAGGGCGCCCTGGAGCAGTACTTC.

The chain uses TRBV25-1 and TRBJ1-2; D gene uncertain. Deletions cut 2 bases from V and 4 bases from J, with 11 bases between. The CDR3 runs 14 residues. The germline V gene has CDR1 MGHDK and CDR2 SYGVNS. CDR3 nucleotide sequence: TGTGCCAGCAGTGAAAGTGCAGCCATCTATGGCTACACCTTC. Translated, it gives CASSESAAIYGYTF.

This chain uses TRBV30 with TRBJ1-2; 8 nucleotides agree with TRBD1. V lost 2 bases and J lost 8; bases outside the gene matches: 7. The length of the CDR3 is 13 residues. Germline loops: CDR1 GTSNPN, CDR2 SVGIG (reference sequence). Here the CDR3 DNA reads TGTGCCTGGAGTCCAGGGGGCTGGCGGGGCTACACCTTC. Amino acid sequence: CAWSPGGWRGYTF. The entire variable domain, with the rest obtained from reference TRBV30 and TRBJ1-2, is as follows: SQTIHQWPATLVQPVGSPLSLECTVEGTSNPNLYWYRQAAGRGLQLLFYSVGIGQISSEVPQNLSASRPQDRQFILSSKKLLLSDSGFYLCAWSPGGWRGYTFGSGTRLTVV.

The rearrangement joins TRBV5-1 to TRBJ2-3; TRBD2 matches 10 bases. CDR1 and CDR2 from the germline V gene are SGHRS and YFSETQ. The CDR3 loop spans 14 amino acids. J gave up 0 bases and V 7 bases, and 2 bases lay outside the gene matches. In nucleotides, the CDR3 is TGCGCCAGCTGGACTAGCGGTAGCACAGATACGCAGTATTTT. It yields the protein CASWTSGSTDTQYF.

The genes are TRBV13 and TRBJ2-6; 7 nucleotides align to TRBD1. The CDR3 loop spans 17 amino acids. Losses at the gene ends were 5 bases for V and 0 bases for J; bases not matched to a gene: 7. Germline values: CDR1 PRHDT, CDR2 FYEKMQ (reference sequence). CDR3 residues: CASSLTGAYSGANVLTF. The CDR3, as DNA: TGTGCCAGCAGCCTTACAGGGGCCTACTCTGGGGCCAACGTCCTGACTTTC.

The CDR3 region is CASSADPSNQPQHF. DNA for the CDR3: TGTGCCAGCAGCGCAGACCCCAGCAATCAGCCCCAGCATTTT. V usage is TRBV28 and J usage is TRBJ1-5; D is undetermined. Deletions cut 6 bases from V and 1 base from J, with 10 bases between. The CDR3 runs 14 residues. CDR1 MDHEN and CDR2 SYDVKM come from the germline V gene.

Written as DNA, the CDR3 is TGTGCCGGCCCGGGTACGGGGACCTTC. Its translation: CAGPGTGTF. The chain has TRBV21-1 and TRBJ1-2. TRBV21-1 counts as a pseudogene. This CDR3 is built from 9 residues.

The V gene is TRBV30, the J gene TRBJ2-1, with a weak D call TRBD2 (6 bases). In germline, CDR1 is GTSNPN, CDR2 SVGIG (reference sequence). This CDR3 has 13 residues. With 5 bases removed from V and 8 bases from J, the gap between germline ends came to 16 bases. In DNA form, the CDR3 reads TGTGCCTGGGACTACGGGAGTGTCTATGAGCAGTTCTTC. Translating it yields CAWDYGSVYEQFF.

This clone was seen more than once but under ten times. V usage is TRBV7-3 and J usage is TRBJ2-3; D is possibly TRBD2 (6 bases). The germline V and J ends were trimmed by 4 bases and 5 bases, with 16 bases remaining between them. This CDR3 spans 15 amino acids. Per germline, CDR1 SGHTA and CDR2 FQGTGA. The CDR3 coding sequence is TGTGCCAGCAGCTACGGACTATCCGGGGTAGATACGCAGTATTTT. Residues: CASSYGLSGVDTQYF.

The CDR3 DNA reads TGTGCCAGCAGCTTAGTAGGCGGACAAGAGACCCAGTACTTC. It specifies CASSLVGGQETQYF. V and J are TRBV7-6 and TRBJ2-5; D gene uncertain. Deletions cut 1 base from V and 2 bases from J, with 8 bases between. The CDR3 has 14 residues. CDR1 is SGHVS and CDR2 is FNYEAQ in the germline V gene.

The chain combines TRBV11-2 with TRBJ2-5; D gene ambiguous. Between the trimmed V and J ends, which lost 4 bases and 0 bases, there was a span of 9 bases. Germline CDR1 and CDR2: SGHAT and FQNNGV. The CDR3 runs 14 residues. This CDR3 reads CASSYHSYQETQYF. CDR3 sequence (DNA): TGTGCCAGCAGCTACCACAGTTACCAAGAGACCCAGTACTTC.

J is TRBJ2-7 and V is TRBV2, with no clear D. CDR3 length: 12 residues. V was clipped by 6 bases and J by 3 bases, with 9 bases between them. Germline V lookup: CDR1 SNHLY, CDR2 FYNNEI. The CDR3 DNA is TGTGCCAGCAGGAAGGGCAGCTACGAGCAGTACTTC. Amino acid sequence: CASRKGSYEQYF.

The chain is built from TRBV28 and TRBJ2-6; TRBD1 agrees at 9 bases. Per germline, CDR1 MDHEN and CDR2 SYDVKM. V trimming: 5 bases; J trimming: 0 bases; junction bases outside the gene matches: 5. The CDR3 length is 17 residues. CDR3 DNA: TGTGCCAGCAGTCCACAGGGGGCTCTCTCTGGGGCCAACGTCCTGACTTTC. This translates into CASSPQGALSGANVLTF.

This clone was observed many times. The V gene is TRBV5-1, the J gene TRBJ2-2; weak D call: TRBD1 (6 bases). Germline V CDR1 and CDR2: SGHRS, YFSETQ. This CDR3 is built from 15 residues. Trimming removed 4 bases at V and 5 bases at J, with 15 bases between. CDR3 coding DNA: TGCGCCAGCAGCCCACAGGGTCAAAGGACCGGGGAGCTGTTTTTT. This translates into CASSPQGQRTGELFF.

The chain carries TRBV6-5 and TRBJ2-1; D tentatively fits TRBD1 or TRBD2 (5 bases each). V lost 5 bases to trimming and J lost 4 bases, with 12 bases between them. The germline CDR1 and CDR2 sequences are MNHEY and SVGAGI. The CDR3 sequence is 14 residues long. As DNA, the CDR3 is TGTGCCAGCAGTACGGGACCCACGTACAATGAGCAGTTCTTC. Protein: CASSTGPTYNEQFF.

This clone was seen a few times. CDR3 loop: CASSPTRGTDTQYF. DNA for the CDR3: TGTGCCAGCTCACCGACCCGGGGCACAGATACGCAGTATTTT. The V call is TRBV18, the J call TRBJ2-3; D unclear. This CDR3 region has 14 residues. With 3 bases removed from V and 1 base from J, the gap between germline ends came to 8 bases. Looked up from germline, CDR1 is KGHSH and CDR2 is LQKENI.

Regarding this clone: Other nucleotide sequences in the sample specify the same CDR3. The chain uses TRBV30 and TRBJ2-7; possible D gene TRBD1, 5 bases. This CDR3 has 13 amino acids. V was clipped by 1 base and J by 3 bases, with 10 bases between them. Germline V gene data show CDR1 as GTSNPN and CDR2 as SVGIG (reference sequence). The chain's CDR3 is CAWSEGQLYEQYF. The DNA of the CDR3 is TGTGCCTGGAGTGAGGGGCAGCTCTACGAGCAGTACTTC.